These T cell receptor beta chains were read from a single sample in a study of T cell responses to AZD1222 COVID-19 vaccine. The table came from immunoSEQ multiplex PCR; TCRdb's copy has only in-frame clones and leaves some out. The sample lists 90,000 to 150,000 clones, 70% to 90% occurring once. Sequencing used peripheral blood, obtained on day 0 of AZD1222 vaccination. These receptors came from an adult in good health. The CDR3 runs from the conserved cysteine through the conserved F or W. Each record gives: J gene, clone size, V gene, D gene, CDR3 protein, CDR3 DNA. D genes are given only for firm matches. Size is stated for part of the rows, as once, few or many counts, or as a class when the clone is expanded.

J: TRBJ2-1; size: NA; V: TRBV7-2; D: TRBD2; CDR3: CASSTTSGGAGYEQFF; DNA: TGTGCCAGCAGCACGACTAGCGGGGGGGCAGGCTATGAGCAGTTCTTC
J: TRBJ1-1; size: NA; V: TRBV10-3; D: TRBD1; CDR3: CAISGATGVPEAFF; DNA: TGTGCCATCAGTGGGGCCACAGGGGTCCCTGAAGCTTTCTTT
J: TRBJ1-1; size: NA; V: TRBV6-2/TRBV6-3; D: NA; CDR3: CASSYREGTEAFF; DNA: TGTGCCAGCAGTTATCGGGAGGGCACTGAAGCTTTCTTT
J: TRBJ2-7; size: NA; V: TRBV7-9; D: NA; CDR3: CASSRGGSNSYEQYF; DNA: TGTGCCAGCAGCCGTGGGGGATCCAACTCCTACGAGCAGTACTTC
J: TRBJ2-7; size: NA; V: TRBV11-1; D: TRBD2; CDR3: CASSLAKAGGRYEQYF; DNA: TGTGCCAGCAGCTTAGCGAAGGCGGGAGGGCGGTACGAGCAGTACTTC
J: TRBJ1-4; size: once; V: TRBV6-5; D: TRBD1; CDR3: CASSYSGGQGGEKLFF; DNA: TGTGCCAGCAGTTACTCGGGGGGACAGGGTGGTGAAAAACTGTTTTTT
J: TRBJ2-1; size: NA; V: TRBV27; D: TRBD2; CDR3: CASSPLTGGPDEQFF; DNA: TGTGCCAGCAGTCCTCTGACGGGAGGGCCCGACGAGCAGTTCTTC
J: TRBJ1-5; size: NA; V: TRBV12-5; D: TRBD1; CDR3: CASGLDRAINF; DNA: TGTGCTAGTGGTCTGGACAGGGCGATTAATTTT
J: TRBJ1-1; size: NA; V: TRBV19; D: NA; CDR3: CASSSSLNTEAFF; DNA: TGTGCCAGTAGCTCCTCCCTGAACACTGAAGCTTTCTTT
J: TRBJ1-2; size: NA; V: TRBV25-1; D: NA; CDR3: CASSVGRDYGYTF; DNA: TGTGCCAGCAGTGTCGGTAGGGACTATGGCTACACCTTC